This is a list of T cell receptor beta chains from one sample in a study of T cell changes during pregnancy in multiple sclerosis. Here immunoSEQ multiplex PCR was the method, and the copy in TCRdb shows in-frame clones only, minus some. The sample contains under 75,000 clones, under 95% of which appear only once. The input for sequencing was CD8+ T cells from peripheral blood mononuclear cells, taken in the second trimester of pregnancy. These receptors were collected from a female donor with multiple sclerosis, enrolled in a pregnancy study. The CDR3 runs from the conserved cysteine through the conserved F or W. D genes are given only for firm matches. Clone size is stated in some rows and not others, as once, few, many or a class when expanded.

CDR3aa: CASSLRQGLETQYF
CDR3nt: TGTGCCAGCAGCCTACGACAGGGCCTGGAGACCCAGTACTTC
v_gene: TRBV13
abundance: -
d_gene: TRBD1
j_gene: TRBJ2-5

CDR3aa: CASSQGRTSGSNEQFF
CDR3nt: TGTGCCAGCAGCCAAGGACGGACTAGCGGGAGTAATGAGCAGTTCTTC
v_gene: TRBV4-2
abundance: -
d_gene: TRBD2
j_gene: TRBJ2-1

CDR3aa: CASSLGAGGREQFF
CDR3nt: TGTGCCAGCAGCTTGGGAGCGGGAGGTCGCGAGCAGTTCTTC
v_gene: TRBV5-6
abundance: -
d_gene: TRBD2
j_gene: TRBJ2-1

CDR3aa: CASSHWSSGEKLFF
CDR3nt: TGCGCCAGCAGTCATTGGTCCTCGGGTGAAAAACTGTTTTTT
v_gene: TRBV23-1
abundance: -
d_gene: -
j_gene: TRBJ1-4

CDR3aa: CASSSYYNEQFF
CDR3nt: TGTGCCAGCAGCTCGTACTACAATGAGCAGTTCTTC
v_gene: TRBV5-4
abundance: -
d_gene: -
j_gene: TRBJ2-1

CDR3aa: CASRQGAYGEQYF
CDR3nt: TGCGCCAGCAGGCAGGGGGCGTACGGCGAGCAGTACTTC
v_gene: TRBV5-1
abundance: -
d_gene: TRBD1
j_gene: TRBJ2-7

CDR3aa: CASRPTGIGEQYF
CDR3nt: TGTGCCAGCAGGCCTACAGGGATAGGCGAGCAGTACTTC
v_gene: TRBV6-5
abundance: few
d_gene: -
j_gene: TRBJ2-7

CDR3aa: CASRSGNTIYF
CDR3nt: TGTGCCAGCAGATCGGGAAACACCATATATTTT
v_gene: TRBV9
abundance: -
d_gene: -
j_gene: TRBJ1-3

CDR3aa: CASSLRDSLNYGYTF
CDR3nt: TGCGCCAGCAGCCTCCGGGACAGCCTTAACTATGGCTACACCTTC
v_gene: TRBV4-1
abundance: -
d_gene: TRBD1
j_gene: TRBJ1-2

CDR3aa: CASSQGQGTLEAFF
CDR3nt: TGCGCCAGCAGCCAGGGACAGGGGACCCTTGAAGCTTTCTTT
v_gene: TRBV4-3
abundance: -
d_gene: TRBD1
j_gene: TRBJ1-1

CDR3aa: CSARESTEQFF
CDR3nt: TGCAGTGCTAGAGAGTCTACTGAGCAGTTCTTC
v_gene: TRBV20-1
abundance: -
d_gene: -
j_gene: TRBJ2-1

CDR3aa: CASSDSAHGANEKLFF
CDR3nt: TGTGCCAGCAGTGACAGTGCCCACGGAGCTAATGAAAAACTGTTTTTT
v_gene: TRBV2
abundance: -
d_gene: -
j_gene: TRBJ1-4

CDR3aa: CASSPRQGALFSGNTIYF
CDR3nt: TGTGCCAGCAGCCCTCGACAGGGGGCTCTATTCTCTGGAAACACCATATATTTT
v_gene: TRBV4-2
abundance: -
d_gene: TRBD1
j_gene: TRBJ1-3

CDR3aa: CASSDSLRGSYNEQFF
CDR3nt: TGTGCCAGCAGTGACTCGCTCCGAGGCTCCTACAATGAGCAGTTCTTC
v_gene: TRBV6-4
abundance: once
d_gene: -
j_gene: TRBJ2-1

CDR3aa: CASSLPPGETQYF
CDR3nt: TGTGCCAGCAGCCTCCCGCCAGGGGAGACCCAGTACTTC
v_gene: TRBV11-3
abundance: -
d_gene: -
j_gene: TRBJ2-5

CDR3aa: CASSLALAGRHEQYF
CDR3nt: TGTGCCAGCAGCTTGGCCTTGGCAGGAAGGCACGAGCAGTACTTC
v_gene: TRBV5-6
abundance: -
d_gene: -
j_gene: TRBJ2-7

CDR3aa: CASSFGTGSYEQYF
CDR3nt: TGCGCCAGCAGCTTTGGGACAGGGAGTTACGAGCAGTACTTC
v_gene: TRBV5-1
abundance: -
d_gene: TRBD1
j_gene: TRBJ2-7

CDR3aa: CASGQGHQPQHF
CDR3nt: TGTGCCAGCGGACAGGGGCATCAGCCCCAGCATTTT
v_gene: TRBV19
abundance: -
d_gene: TRBD1
j_gene: TRBJ1-5

CDR3aa: CASSWGDWSYEQYF
CDR3nt: TGTGCCAGCAGCTGGGGGGATTGGTCCTACGAGCAGTACTTC
v_gene: TRBV7-9
abundance: -
d_gene: -
j_gene: TRBJ2-7

CDR3aa: CASSSPPEGITSGSLPSYEQYF
CDR3nt: TGTGCCAGCAGTTCCCCCCCGGAGGGGATAACTAGCGGGAGCTTACCCTCCTACGAGCAGTACTTC
v_gene: TRBV28
abundance: -
d_gene: TRBD2
j_gene: TRBJ2-7

CDR3aa: CASSQVNAHAGLQETQYF
CDR3nt: TGTGCCAGCAGCCAAGTCAACGCTCACGCGGGCCTGCAAGAGACCCAGTACTTC
v_gene: TRBV14
abundance: -
d_gene: -
j_gene: TRBJ2-5

CDR3aa: CASSLHQAAPYEQYF
CDR3nt: TGTGCCAGCAGTTTACACCAAGCGGCGCCGTACGAGCAGTACTTC
v_gene: TRBV27
abundance: -
d_gene: -
j_gene: TRBJ2-7

CDR3aa: CASSLDLSSYEQYF
CDR3nt: TGTGCCAGCAGCTTAGATCTAAGCTCCTACGAGCAGTACTTC
v_gene: TRBV7-8
abundance: -
d_gene: -
j_gene: TRBJ2-7

CDR3aa: CASSGTSGQETQYF
CDR3nt: TGTGCCAGCAGCGGGACTAGCGGACAAGAGACCCAGTACTTC
v_gene: TRBV6-6
abundance: -
d_gene: TRBD2
j_gene: TRBJ2-5

CDR3aa: CASSSLSRQGHTDTQYF
CDR3nt: TGTGCCAGCAGTTCCCTCTCCAGACAGGGACACACAGATACGCAGTATTTT
v_gene: TRBV28
abundance: -
d_gene: TRBD1
j_gene: TRBJ2-3

CDR3aa: CASSVTGFSNGNQPQHF
CDR3nt: TGTGCCAGCAGTGTTACGGGGTTTTCCAACGGCAATCAGCCCCAGCATTTT
v_gene: TRBV5-5
abundance: -
d_gene: -
j_gene: TRBJ1-5

CDR3aa: CASSPRLGGGATDTQYF
CDR3nt: TGTGCCAGCAGCCCCCGTTTGGGGGGGGGCGCGACAGACACGCAGTATTTT
v_gene: TRBV7-9
abundance: -
d_gene: -
j_gene: TRBJ2-3

CDR3aa: CASSLTQGGSGTDTQYF
CDR3nt: TGTGCCAGCAGTTTGACCCAGGGTGGTAGCGGGACAGATACGCAGTATTTT
v_gene: TRBV27
abundance: -
d_gene: TRBD2
j_gene: TRBJ2-3

CDR3aa: CASSLIGRVYEQYF
CDR3nt: TGTGCCAGCAGTTTAATCGGGAGGGTCTACGAGCAGTACTTC
v_gene: TRBV27
abundance: -
d_gene: TRBD2
j_gene: TRBJ2-7

CDR3aa: CASSARQGGPAKDTQYF
CDR3nt: TGTGCCAGCAGCGCCCGACAGGGGGGACCCGCTAAAGATACGCAGTATTTT
v_gene: TRBV9
abundance: -
d_gene: TRBD1
j_gene: TRBJ2-3

CDR3aa: CASSDSLLPGDRPQHF
CDR3nt: TGTGCCAGCAGTGACTCCCTCTTGCCGGGGGATAGGCCCCAGCATTTT
v_gene: TRBV2
abundance: -
d_gene: -
j_gene: TRBJ1-5

CDR3aa: CASSQDIFGPAGGELFF
CDR3nt: TGTGCCAGCAGCCAAGATATTTTCGGCCCTGCGGGCGGGGAGCTGTTTTTT
v_gene: TRBV14
abundance: -
d_gene: -
j_gene: TRBJ2-2

CDR3aa: CASSFTGVTGELFF
CDR3nt: TGTGCCAGCAGCTTCACAGGGGTTACCGGGGAGCTGTTTTTT
v_gene: TRBV7-9
abundance: -
d_gene: TRBD1
j_gene: TRBJ2-2

CDR3aa: CASSQQGSLETQYF
CDR3nt: TGTGCCAGCAGTCAACAGGGGTCCTTGGAGACCCAGTACTTC
v_gene: TRBV27
abundance: -
d_gene: TRBD1
j_gene: TRBJ2-5

CDR3aa: CASSPLHSSYNEQFF
CDR3nt: TGTGCCAGCAGCCCACTACACTCCTCCTACAATGAGCAGTTCTTC
v_gene: TRBV7-3
abundance: -
d_gene: -
j_gene: TRBJ2-1

CDR3aa: CASRAPAELATITGELFF
CDR3nt: TGTGCCAGCAGGGCGCCGGCGGAACTAGCGACAATCACCGGGGAGCTGTTTTTT
v_gene: TRBV13
abundance: -
d_gene: TRBD2
j_gene: TRBJ2-2

CDR3aa: CASGSGRAYEQYF
CDR3nt: TGTGCCAGTGGTAGCGGGAGGGCCTACGAGCAGTACTTC
v_gene: TRBV19
abundance: -
d_gene: TRBD2
j_gene: TRBJ2-7

CDR3aa: CASSVSGSYEQYF
CDR3nt: TGTGCCAGCTCGGTGTCGGGATCTTACGAGCAGTACTTC
v_gene: TRBV27
abundance: -
d_gene: -
j_gene: TRBJ2-7

CDR3aa: CSVGTSGRYEQYF
CDR3nt: TGCAGCGTTGGGACTAGCGGGAGGTACGAGCAGTACTTC
v_gene: TRBV29-1
abundance: once
d_gene: TRBD2
j_gene: TRBJ2-7

CDR3aa: CASSLADRGIYEQYF
CDR3nt: TGTGCCAGCAGCTTAGCTGATCGGGGGATCTACGAGCAGTACTTC
v_gene: TRBV7-9
abundance: -
d_gene: -
j_gene: TRBJ2-7

CDR3aa: CASSLPRTGANTGELFF
CDR3nt: TGTGCCAGCAGCTTACCTCGGACAGGGGCGAACACCGGGGAGCTGTTTTTT
v_gene: TRBV7-6
abundance: -
d_gene: TRBD1
j_gene: TRBJ2-2

CDR3aa: CASSTGLILTDSYEQYF
CDR3nt: TGTGCCAGTAGCACAGGGTTAATTCTTACGGACTCCTACGAGCAGTACTTC
v_gene: TRBV19
abundance: -
d_gene: -
j_gene: TRBJ2-7

CDR3aa: CASSQVPGAKDEQYF
CDR3nt: TGCGCCAGCAGCCAAGTCCCGGGAGCCAAAGATGAGCAGTACTTC
v_gene: TRBV4-1
abundance: -
d_gene: -
j_gene: TRBJ2-7

CDR3aa: CASSFHPGQGSYEQYF
CDR3nt: TGTGCCAGCAGTTTTCATCCGGGACAGGGCTCCTACGAGCAGTACTTC
v_gene: TRBV28
abundance: -
d_gene: TRBD1
j_gene: TRBJ2-7

CDR3aa: CASSEPGQGTGAESEAFF
CDR3nt: TGTGCCAGCAGCGAGCCGGGACAGGGAACGGGTGCCGAATCTGAAGCTTTCTTT
v_gene: TRBV9
abundance: -
d_gene: TRBD1
j_gene: TRBJ1-1

CDR3aa: CASRDLAGRETQYF
CDR3nt: TGTGCCAGTAGAGATCTAGCGGGAAGGGAGACCCAGTACTTC
v_gene: TRBV19
abundance: -
d_gene: TRBD2
j_gene: TRBJ2-5

CDR3aa: CASDGGARGYTF
CDR3nt: TGTGCCAGCGACGGGGGTGCAAGAGGCTACACCTTC
v_gene: TRBV14
abundance: -
d_gene: -
j_gene: TRBJ1-2

CDR3aa: CASSLPSAVRQPQHF
CDR3nt: TGTGCCAGCAGCTTGCCCTCGGCCGTGAGGCAGCCCCAGCATTTT
v_gene: TRBV5-8
abundance: -
d_gene: -
j_gene: TRBJ1-5

CDR3aa: CASSLGLAGPDTQYF
CDR3nt: TGTGCCAGCAGCTTGGGACTAGCGGGACCAGATACGCAGTATTTT
v_gene: TRBV7-3
abundance: -
d_gene: TRBD2
j_gene: TRBJ2-3

CDR3aa: CASSEYTSYNEQFF
CDR3nt: TGTGCCAGCAGTGAATACACCTCCTACAATGAGCAGTTCTTC
v_gene: TRBV2
abundance: once
d_gene: -
j_gene: TRBJ2-1

CDR3aa: CASSPSPGLDSYEQYF
CDR3nt: TGTGCCAGCAGTCCCTCCCCGGGACTGGACTCCTACGAGCAGTACTTC
v_gene: TRBV28
abundance: once
d_gene: -
j_gene: TRBJ2-7

CDR3aa: CASHRGNEQFF
CDR3nt: TGTGCCAGCCATAGGGGGAATGAGCAGTTCTTC
v_gene: TRBV27
abundance: -
d_gene: -
j_gene: TRBJ2-1

CDR3aa: CASSDPLAGESGDNEQFF
CDR3nt: TGTGCCAGCAGCGACCCCCTAGCGGGAGAGTCGGGTGACAATGAGCAGTTCTTC
v_gene: TRBV9
abundance: -
d_gene: TRBD2
j_gene: TRBJ2-1

CDR3aa: CASSFSGGAYNEQFF
CDR3nt: TGTGCCAGCAGCTTCTCAGGGGGCGCCTACAATGAGCAGTTCTTC
v_gene: TRBV13
abundance: -
d_gene: TRBD1
j_gene: TRBJ2-1

CDR3aa: CSTVAGGNYNEQFF
CDR3nt: TGCAGCACCGTAGCGGGAGGGAACTACAATGAGCAGTTCTTC
v_gene: TRBV29-1
abundance: once
d_gene: TRBD2
j_gene: TRBJ2-1

CDR3aa: CASSLGTRGNGYTF
CDR3nt: TGTGCCAGCAGCTTAGGAACCAGGGGCAATGGCTACACCTTC
v_gene: TRBV7-9
abundance: -
d_gene: -
j_gene: TRBJ1-2

CDR3aa: CASSLGRRGAEAFF
CDR3nt: TGTGCCAGCAGCTTAGGCAGAAGAGGAGCTGAAGCTTTCTTT
v_gene: TRBV9
abundance: -
d_gene: -
j_gene: TRBJ1-1

CDR3aa: CASSQGLANEQFF
CDR3nt: TGTGCCAGCAGCCAGGGACTAGCCAATGAGCAGTTCTTC
v_gene: TRBV7-6
abundance: -
d_gene: TRBD2
j_gene: TRBJ2-1

CDR3aa: CASSLGRYGYTF
CDR3nt: TGCGCCAGCAGCTTGGGTCGGTATGGCTACACCTTC
v_gene: TRBV5-1
abundance: -
d_gene: -
j_gene: TRBJ1-2

CDR3aa: CSARRELRAFF
CDR3nt: TGCAGTGCCCGGCGGGAGTTAAGGGCTTTCTTT
v_gene: TRBV20-1
abundance: -
d_gene: -
j_gene: TRBJ1-1